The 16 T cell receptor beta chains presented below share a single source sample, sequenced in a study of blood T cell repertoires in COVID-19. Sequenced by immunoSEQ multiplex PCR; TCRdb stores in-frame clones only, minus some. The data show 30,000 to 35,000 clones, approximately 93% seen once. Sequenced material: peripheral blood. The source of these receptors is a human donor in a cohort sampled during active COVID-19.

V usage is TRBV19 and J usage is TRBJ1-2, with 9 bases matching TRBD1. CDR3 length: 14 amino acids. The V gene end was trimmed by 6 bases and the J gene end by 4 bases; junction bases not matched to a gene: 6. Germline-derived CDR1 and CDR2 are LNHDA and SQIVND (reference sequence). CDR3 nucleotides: TGTGCCAGTAGGCGGACAGGGGAATTCTATGGCTACACCTTC. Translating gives CASRRTGEFYGYTF.

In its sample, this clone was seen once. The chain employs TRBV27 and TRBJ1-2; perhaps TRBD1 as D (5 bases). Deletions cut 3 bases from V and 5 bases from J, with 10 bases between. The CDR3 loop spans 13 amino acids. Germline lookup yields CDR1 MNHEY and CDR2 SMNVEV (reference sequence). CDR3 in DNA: TGTGCCAGCAGTTTTGGGGGAGGGTATGGCTACACCTTC. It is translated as CASSFGGGYGYTF.

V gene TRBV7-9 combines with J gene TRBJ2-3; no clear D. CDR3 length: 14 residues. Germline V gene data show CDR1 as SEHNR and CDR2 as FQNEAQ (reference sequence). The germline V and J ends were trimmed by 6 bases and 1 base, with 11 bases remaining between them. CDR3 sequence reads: CASSSATGTDTQYF. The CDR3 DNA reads TGTGCCAGCAGTTCCGCCACAGGCACAGATACGCAGTATTTT.

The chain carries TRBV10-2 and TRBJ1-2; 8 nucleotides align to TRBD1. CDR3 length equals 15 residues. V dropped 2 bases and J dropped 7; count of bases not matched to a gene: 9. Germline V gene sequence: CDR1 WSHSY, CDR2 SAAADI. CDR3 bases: TGCGCCAGCAGTGAGAGGGACAGGTTCGGGGGTGGCTACACCTTC. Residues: CASSERDRFGGGYTF.

The CDR3 loop is CASSHLEGGRTADTQYF. The CDR3 coding sequence is TGTGCCAGCAGCCACCTCGAGGGAGGGAGGACGGCAGATACGCAGTATTTT. This chain links TRBV4-2 with TRBJ2-3; 7 bases line up with TRBD2. The length of the CDR3 is 17 residues. From germline, CDR1 is LGHNA and CDR2 YNFKEQ. With 3 bases clipped from V and 4 bases from J, the junction kept 13 bases outside the gene matches.

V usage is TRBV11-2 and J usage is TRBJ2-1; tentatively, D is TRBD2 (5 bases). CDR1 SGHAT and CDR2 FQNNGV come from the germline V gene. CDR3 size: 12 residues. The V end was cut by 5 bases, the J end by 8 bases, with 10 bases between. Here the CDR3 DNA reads TGTGCCAGCAGCCGTTGGCGGGATGAGCAGTTCTTC. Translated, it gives CASSRWRDEQFF.

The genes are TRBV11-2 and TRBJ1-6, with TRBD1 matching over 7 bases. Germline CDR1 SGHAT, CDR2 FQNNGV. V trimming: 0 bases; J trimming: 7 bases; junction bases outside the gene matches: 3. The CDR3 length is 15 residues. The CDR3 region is CASSLEWDRNSPLHF. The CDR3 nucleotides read TGTGCCAGCAGCTTAGAATGGGACAGAAATTCACCCCTCCACTTT.

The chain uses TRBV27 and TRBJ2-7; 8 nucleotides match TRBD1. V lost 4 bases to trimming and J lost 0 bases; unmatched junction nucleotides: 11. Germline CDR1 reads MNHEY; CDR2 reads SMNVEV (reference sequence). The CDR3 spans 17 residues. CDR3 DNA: TGTGCCAGCAGTTCGATCAACCGGGACAGGCACTCCTACGAGCAGTACTTC. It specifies CASSSINRDRHSYEQYF.

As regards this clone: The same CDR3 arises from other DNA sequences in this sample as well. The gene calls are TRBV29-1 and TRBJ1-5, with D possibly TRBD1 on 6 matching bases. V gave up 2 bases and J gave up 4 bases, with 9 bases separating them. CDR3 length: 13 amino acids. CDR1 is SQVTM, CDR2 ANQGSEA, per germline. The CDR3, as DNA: TGCAGCGTTGAACAGGGGAATAATCAGCCCCAGCATTTT. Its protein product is CSVEQGNNQPQHF.

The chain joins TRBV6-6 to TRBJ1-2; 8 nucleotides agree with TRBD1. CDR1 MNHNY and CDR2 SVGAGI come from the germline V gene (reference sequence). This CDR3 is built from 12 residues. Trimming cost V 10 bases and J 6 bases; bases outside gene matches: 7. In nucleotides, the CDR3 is TGTGCCATTGACAGGGGTACGGATGGCTACACCTTC. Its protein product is CAIDRGTDGYTF.

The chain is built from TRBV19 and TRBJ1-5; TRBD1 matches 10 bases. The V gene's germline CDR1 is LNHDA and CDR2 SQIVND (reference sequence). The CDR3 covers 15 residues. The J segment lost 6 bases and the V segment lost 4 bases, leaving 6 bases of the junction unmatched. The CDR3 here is CASSRGQGISQPQHF. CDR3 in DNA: TGTGCCAGTAGTAGGGGACAGGGGATTTCTCAGCCCCAGCATTTT. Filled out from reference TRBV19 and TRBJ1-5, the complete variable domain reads DGGITQSPKYLFRKEGQNVTLSCEQNLNHDAMYWYRQDPGQGLRLIYYSQIVNDFQKGDIAEGYSVSREKKESFPLTVTSAQKNPTAFYLCASSRGQGISQPQHFGDGTRLSIL.

The CDR3 protein is CASSLVRGPYEQYF. The CDR3 DNA reads TGTGCCAGCAGCTTGGTCAGGGGACCCTACGAGCAGTACTTC. The chain employs TRBV5-8 and TRBJ2-7; the D gene is possibly TRBD1 (6 bases). Germline V gene data show CDR1 as SGHTS and CDR2 as YDEGEE. This CDR3 has 14 residues. V was shortened by 0 bases and J by 2 bases, with 9 bases between the two germline ends. Combining the CDR3 with reference TRBV5-8 and TRBJ2-7 gives the whole variable domain EAGVTQSPTHLIKTRGQQATLRCSPISGHTSVYWYQQALGLGLQFLLWYDEGEERNRGNFPPRFSGRQFPNYSSELNVNALELEDSALYLCASSLVRGPYEQYFGPGTRLTVT.

The CDR3 DNA sequence: TGTGCCAGCTCGGCGGGGGGTTATGCCTTAGCCAAAAACATTCAGTACTTC. This codes for CASSAGGYALAKNIQYF. The V gene is TRBV5-4, the J gene TRBJ2-4, with 8 bases identical to TRBD2. After removal of 7 bases from V and 0 bases from J, the junction contained 12 bases not matched to a gene. This CDR3 is built from 17 residues. Germline V gives CDR1 SGHNT, CDR2 YYREEE (reference sequence).

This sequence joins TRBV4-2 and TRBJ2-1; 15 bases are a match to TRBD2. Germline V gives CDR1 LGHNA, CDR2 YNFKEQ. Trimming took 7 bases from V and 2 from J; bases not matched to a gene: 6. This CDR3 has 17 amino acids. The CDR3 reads CASKPGLAGGPYNEQFF. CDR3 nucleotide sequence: TGTGCCAGCAAGCCGGGACTAGCGGGGGGTCCCTACAATGAGCAGTTCTTC.

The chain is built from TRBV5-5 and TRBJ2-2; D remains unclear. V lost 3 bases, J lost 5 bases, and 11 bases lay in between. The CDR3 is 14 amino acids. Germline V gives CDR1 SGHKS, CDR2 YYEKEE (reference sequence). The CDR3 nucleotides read TGTGCCAGCAGCTATCTACACGGGACCGGGGAGCTGTTTTTT. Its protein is CASSYLHGTGELFF.

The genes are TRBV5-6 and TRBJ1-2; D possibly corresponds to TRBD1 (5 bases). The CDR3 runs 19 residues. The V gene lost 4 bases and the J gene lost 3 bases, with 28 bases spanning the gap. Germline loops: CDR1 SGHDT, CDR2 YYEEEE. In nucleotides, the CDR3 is TGTGCCAGCAGCCCCCCCCTGATCCGAACATCAAGCAGGGACTATGGCTACACCTTC. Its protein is CASSPPLIRTSSRDYGYTF.